This TCR beta chain comes out of a study of T cells in Graves' hyperthyroidism and ophthalmopathy. On the study more broadly: Before any treatment, at initial diagnosis, peripheral blood was collected.

Germline V gene lookup returns CDR1 SEHNR and CDR2 FQNEAQ (reference sequence). Trimming removed 6 bases from V and 2 bases from J, with 17 bases in between. The CDR3 is 16 amino acids. The source material, RNA transcripts, was used to amplify TCR beta CDR3 regions. The study used the HTBI primer set for a first-round RT-PCR of the TCR CDR3. TCRdb re-derived calls from the multiplex PCR reads in MiXCR, one entry per CDR3 protein. The table has 92,000 or so distinct CDR3 sequences, under 65% seen once. This receptor was taken from a woman aged 40 to 50 with Graves' hyperthyroidism. The sample consisted of blood. The J gene is TRBJ1-5, the V gene TRBV7-9, with D uncertain. The CDR3 DNA sequence: TGTGCCAGCAGTAACACCGAGGGATCTGGCAATCAGCCCCAGCATTTT. The encoded protein is CASSNTEGSGNQPQHF.